This section outlines one TCR beta chain sequence together with its context. Its antigen remains unknown. CD8 T cells were positively selected from what remained after CD4 positive selection. Four subsets defined by CD45RA and CD27 were sorted after CD3, CD4, CD8 and live/dead staining. The data derive from a study of naive and memory T cell subsets. Notes on the study in general: From naive to CM, EM and EMRA, diversity decreased and Gini increased.

The germline gives CDR1 SGHDN, CDR2 FVKESK. The ends were cut back, 0 bases at V and 3 bases at J, with 3 bases in the middle. CDR3 size: 12 residues. An equimolar mix of two oligonucleotides served as the beta constant-region primer for TRBC1 and TRBC2. Nested alpha and beta constant-region primers with the SP2 primer drove four PCR rounds on ligated cDNA. TCRdb re-analysed the UMI-ligation and nested PCR reads in MiXCR, keeping a single row per CDR3 protein. This sample has 95,000 to 150,000 distinct CDR3 sequences, with approximately 37% found just once. The specimen sequenced was central memory CD4+ T cells from blood. The chain employs TRBV14 and TRBJ2-7; D is undetermined. This clonotype originated in a human donor in good health. The CDR3 sequence is CASSQDGYEQYF. CDR3 nucleotide sequence: TGTGCCAGCAGCCAAGATGGCTACGAGCAGTACTTC.